These 20 T cell receptor beta chains were sequenced from one sample in a study of shared T cell receptors in the human thymus. TCRdb keeps only in-frame clones here, not all; method: immunoSEQ multiplex PCR. The sample gives hundreds of thousands of clones, over 90% of which show up once; approximately 0.02% is in the top ten. Sequencing used thymocytes. Receptors originate from a human donor.

The J gene is TRBJ2-2, the V gene TRBV4-2, with D tentatively TRBD1 (5 bases). The germline V gene has CDR1 LGHNA and CDR2 YNFKEQ. The CDR3 is made up of 16 amino acids. Trimming took off 1 base at V and 4 bases at J, with 13 bases between the two ends. For the CDR3, the DNA is TGTGCCAGCAGCCAAGTCCGGGCAGGGTTCACCGGGGAGCTGTTTTTT. As protein: CASSQVRAGFTGELFF.

The V call is TRBV5-6, the J call TRBJ2-7; TRBD1 is a possible D gene (5 bases). Between the trimmed V and J ends, which lost 4 bases and 1 base, there was a span of 9 bases. Germline lookup yields CDR1 SGHDT and CDR2 YYEEEE. This CDR3 comprises 13 residues. CDR3 bases: TGTGCCAGCAGCCTAAGACAGTCCTACGAGCAGTACTTC. The encoded protein is CASSLRQSYEQYF.

The chain links TRBV28 to TRBJ2-5; D is unclear. Germline CDR1 is MDHEN and CDR2 is SYDVKM. This CDR3 is built from 15 residues. V lost 6 bases to trimming and J lost 7 bases, with 21 bases between them. Here the CDR3 reads CASSHYDPLPGTQYF. CDR3 in DNA: TGTGCCAGCAGCCACTATGACCCACTCCCGGGGACCCAGTACTTC.

The chain couples TRBV10-1 to TRBJ2-7; 10 bases are a match to TRBD2. Losses at the gene ends were 5 bases for V and 4 bases for J; bases not matched to a gene: 11. This CDR3 is built from 16 residues. Germline loops: CDR1 WNHNN, CDR2 SYGVQD (reference sequence). The CDR3 loop is CASSTHSWTSGYEQYF. Here the CDR3 DNA reads TGCGCCAGCAGTACCCATAGTTGGACTAGCGGTTACGAGCAGTACTTC.

The CDR3 protein is CASSRLSTDTQYF. The CDR3 DNA reads as TGTGCCAGCAGCCGCCTAAGCACAGATACGCAGTATTTT. J is TRBJ2-3 and V is TRBV5-4; D is unresolved. Trimming took off 4 bases at V and 0 bases at J, with 6 bases between the two ends. This CDR3 has 13 amino acids. Germline-derived CDR1 and CDR2 are SGHNT and YYREEE (reference sequence).

This chain links TRBV5-1 with TRBJ2-6; unclear D gene. Germline loops: CDR1 SGHRS, CDR2 YFSETQ. Trimming took off 2 bases at V and 0 bases at J, with 6 bases between the two ends. The CDR3 sequence is 15 residues long. The CDR3 coding sequence is TGCGCCAGCAGCTTAAGTAGCTCTGGGGCCAACGTCCTGACTTTC. Translation: CASSLSSSGANVLTF.

The chain carries TRBV4-1 and TRBJ2-5; 7 positions match TRBD2. In germline, CDR1 is MGHRA, CDR2 YSYEKL. The CDR3 is made up of 15 amino acids. J gave up 6 bases and V 7 bases, and 14 bases lay outside the gene matches. This CDR3 is CASTQTAGVLKTQYF. CDR3 coding DNA: TGCGCCAGCACCCAGACGGCGGGAGTTCTGAAGACCCAGTACTTC.

The CDR3 sequence is CASSRQTGGVNEQFF. In DNA, the CDR3 is TGTGCCAGCAGCCGTCAGACTGGGGGGGTTAATGAGCAGTTCTTC. The genes are TRBV11-2 and TRBJ2-1, with 7 bases aligning to TRBD2. After removal of 5 bases from V and 7 bases from J, the junction contained 11 bases not matched to a gene. From germline, CDR1 is SGHAT and CDR2 FQNNGV. The CDR3 is 15 amino acids.

V gene TRBV6-5 combines with J gene TRBJ2-3; 7 nucleotides line up with TRBD2. This CDR3 spans 13 amino acids. The V segment lost 4 bases and the J segment 11 bases; nucleotides outside the gene matches: 9. Germline assignment: CDR1 MNHEY and CDR2 SVGAGI. CDR3 DNA sequence: TGTGCCAGCAGTTCTCTCGGACTAGGCCTGCAGTATTTT. It is translated as CASSSLGLGLQYF.

The chain combines TRBV4-1 with TRBJ2-4; 10 nucleotides align to TRBD2. CDR1 and CDR2 (germline): MGHRA, YSYEKL. V was clipped by 4 bases and J by 0 bases; unmatched bases: 12. The CDR3 consists of 19 residues. The CDR3 DNA reads as TGCGCCAGCAGCCCCAAGGTGGAACTAGCGGGGTTAGCCAAAAACATTCAGTACTTC. Its protein product is CASSPKVELAGLAKNIQYF.

The CDR3 sequence: CASSLGAGTSGRKDTQYF. For the CDR3, the DNA is TGTGCCAGCAGCTTAGGGGCCGGGACTAGCGGGAGGAAAGATACGCAGTATTTT. V is TRBV11-2 and J is TRBJ2-3, with 15 positions matching TRBD2. The CDR3 length is 18 residues. CDR1 and CDR2 from the germline V gene are SGHAT and FQNNGV. With 1 base clipped from V and 5 bases from J, the junction kept 7 bases outside the gene matches.

The chain joins TRBV4-2 to TRBJ1-2; D is ambiguous. V was clipped by 0 bases and J by 8 bases, with 10 bases between them. Per germline, CDR1 LGHNA and CDR2 YNFKEQ. This CDR3 region has 13 residues. This CDR3 is CASSQERDEGYTF. In DNA, the CDR3 is TGTGCCAGCAGCCAAGAAAGGGATGAGGGCTACACCTTC.

The chain carries TRBV9 and TRBJ1-5; D perhaps matches TRBD1 (5 bases). CDR1 is SGDLS and CDR2 is YYNGEE in the germline V gene. The CDR3 runs to 20 residues. The V gene lost 0 bases and the J gene lost 2 bases, with 24 bases spanning the gap. The CDR3 loop is CASSVDTEQVLGLRNQPQHF. In nucleotides, the CDR3 is TGTGCCAGCAGCGTAGATACCGAACAGGTCCTGGGGTTGCGCAATCAGCCCCAGCATTTT.

The CDR3 nucleotides read TGTGCCAGCAGCCGAGCTACAGGAAAAAGAGTGGGCCGCTTGGCCAAAAACATTCAGTACTTC. Amino acids: CASSRATGKRVGRLAKNIQYF. This chain joins TRBV27 and TRBJ2-4, with TRBD1 as a possible D gene (5 bases). The germline CDR1 and CDR2 sequences are MNHEY and SMNVEV (reference sequence). The CDR3 spans 21 residues. Trimming removed 6 bases at V and 1 base at J, with 31 bases between.

The rearrangement links TRBV27 to TRBJ2-3, with TRBD1 as a possible D gene (7 bases). Germline CDR1 reads MNHEY; CDR2 reads SMNVEV (reference sequence). Trimming cost V 5 bases and J 2 bases, with 14 bases left between them. This CDR3 spans 15 amino acids. CDR3 protein: CASSTGQDYTDTQYF. The CDR3 region has the DNA TGTGCCAGCAGTACCGGACAGGACTACACAGATACGCAGTATTTT.

The chain couples TRBV9 to TRBJ2-2; D gene unclear. Trimming shortened V by 2 bases and J by 2 bases, and 13 bases separated the two germline ends. The CDR3 is 16 residues long. The V gene's germline CDR1 is SGDLS and CDR2 YYNGEE. The CDR3 spells CASSVDPGPNTGELFF. The DNA of the CDR3 is TGTGCCAGCAGCGTCGACCCCGGACCTAACACCGGGGAGCTGTTTTTT.

The CDR3 nucleotides are TGTGCCAGCAGTTTATCGGAGGCCGATTCAGCAGATACGCAGTATTTT. Protein: CASSLSEADSADTQYF. V gene TRBV27 combines with J gene TRBJ2-3, with D maybe TRBD2 (5 bases). The CDR3 is 16 residues long. The germline V gene encodes CDR1 MNHEY and CDR2 SMNVEV (reference sequence). V lost 0 bases and J lost 4, with 14 bases in between.

V and J are TRBV15 and TRBJ2-3, with a possible D match to TRBD2 (5 bases). The CDR3 length is 18 residues. CDR1 and CDR2 from the germline V gene are LNHNV and YYDKDF (reference sequence). V was cut by 1 base and J by 2 bases, with 19 bases left in between. CDR3 in amino acids: CATSRGSLLAGITDTQYF. CDR3 bases: TGTGCCACCAGCAGAGGGTCCCTCTTAGCCGGGATCACAGATACGCAGTATTTT.

V is TRBV27 and J is TRBJ2-7; the D gene is possibly TRBD1 (6 bases). Trimming took off 8 bases at V and 4 bases at J, with 21 bases between the two ends. This CDR3 contains 15 residues. Germline CDR1 and CDR2: MNHEY and SMNVEV (reference sequence). The CDR3, as DNA: TGTGCCAGCGGCCCCTCGGAACAGGGTGCTTACGAGCAGTACTTC. Protein: CASGPSEQGAYEQYF.

The genes are TRBV6-6 and TRBJ1-2; D ambiguous. Germline values: CDR1 MNHNY, CDR2 SVGAGI (reference sequence). V lost 5 bases and J 4 bases, leaving 14 bases between the germline ends. The CDR3 has 14 residues. The CDR3: CASSSQETGYGYTF. In nucleotides, the CDR3 is TGTGCCAGCAGTAGTCAGGAGACCGGCTATGGCTACACCTTC.